The rows below give T cell receptor beta chains drawn from one sample of a study of immune heterogeneity within non-small cell lung tumors. In TCRdb, the multiplex PCR reads were re-called with MiXCR into one record per CDR3 protein. The top ten clones hold 15% to 20% of a sample with about 3,200 distinct CDR3 sequences, roughly 21% of them seen once. The sequenced material came from lung tumor tissue. The receptors originated from a man in his sixties with non-small cell lung cancer. Both conserved end residues are part of each CDR3. D genes are given only for firm matches. Only part of the rows carry a size: once, few, many, or a class if the clone is expanded.

cdr3_length	clone_size	v_call	d_call	j_call	cdr3_nt	cdr3_aa
13	medium-sized	TRBV3-1	TRBD1	TRBJ2-7	TGTGCCAGCAGCCAAGGGGGGACAGACCTTTGGTACTTC	CASSQGGTDLWYF
15	large	TRBV12-3/TRBV12-4	NA	TRBJ1-2	TGTGCCAGCAGACCAAGAGGACAGTCCCTCTATGGCTACACCTTC	CASRPRGQSLYGYTF
13	few	TRBV7-6	NA	TRBJ2-5	TGTGCCAGCAGCCATTACAGGGATGAGACCCAGTACTTC	CASSHYRDETQYF
11	large	TRBV6-1	NA	TRBJ2-1	TGTGCCAGCAGTCTAGAGAATGAGCAGTTCTTC	CASSLENEQFF
14	medium-sized	TRBV6-5	NA	TRBJ1-2	TGTGCCAGCAGTTACTCGCCAGGCGGGAATGGCTACACCTTC	CASSYSPGGNGYTF
13	medium-sized	TRBV19	NA	TRBJ1-5	TGTGCCAGTAGGCCAGATAGCAATCAGCCCCAGCATTTT	CASRPDSNQPQHF
12	medium-sized	TRBV28	NA	TRBJ2-7	TGTGCCAGCAGGCAGGGGAACTACGAGCAGTACTTC	CASRQGNYEQYF
18	medium-sized	TRBV10-1	TRBD2	TRBJ2-2	TGCGCCAGCAGTAAATCAGGACTAGCGGGAGGGCCGGCCGGGGAGCTGTTTTTT	CASSKSGLAGGPAGELFF
15	medium-sized	TRBV7-3	NA	TRBJ1-2	TGTGCCAGCAGCTTAACGGGGGCGCGGCATGACGGCTACACCTTC	CASSLTGARHDGYTF
12	medium-sized	TRBV11-2	NA	TRBJ2-1	TGTGCCAGCAGCTTAGTTGCTTATGGGCAGTTCTTC	CASSLVAYGQFF
16	medium-sized	TRBV20-1	NA	TRBJ2-3	TGCAGTGCCATAGTCAGCGGAAAGCCGTGGACAGATACGCAGTATTTT	CSAIVSGKPWTDTQYF
12	NA	TRBV9	NA	TRBJ2-2	TGTGCCAGCAGCCCTTACACCGGGGAGCTGTTTTTT	CASSPYTGELFF
16	few	TRBV4-1	TRBD2	TRBJ2-2	TGCGCCAGCAGCCCGCATAGCGGGATCAACACCGGGGAGCTGTTTTTT	CASSPHSGINTGELFF
13	NA	TRBV6-1	NA	TRBJ2-5	TGTGCCAGCAGTCCCCGGGGCCCCGAGACCCAGTACTTC	CASSPRGPETQYF
15	medium-sized	TRBV27	TRBD1	TRBJ2-7	TGTGCCAGCAGTTCTTCCTCCGGGACAGCCTACGAGCAGTACTTC	CASSSSSGTAYEQYF
13	medium-sized	TRBV7-3	NA	TRBJ2-1	TGTGCCAGCAGCACGACTACAGACAATGAGCAGTTCTTC	CASSTTTDNEQFF
15	medium-sized	TRBV28	NA	TRBJ2-1	TGTGCCAGCAGTTTACCGGAGGGCCTCTACAATGAGCAGTTCTTC	CASSLPEGLYNEQFF
14	medium-sized	TRBV5-6	TRBD1	TRBJ1-4	TGTGCCAGCAGCTTTGGGCCAGGGGGTGAAAAACTGTTTTTT	CASSFGPGGEKLFF
10	many	TRBV20-1	NA	TRBJ2-3	TGCAGTGCTGCCTTAGGTACGCAGTATTTT	CSAALGTQYF
17	medium-sized	TRBV6-1	TRBD1	TRBJ1-3	TGTGCCAGCAGTTTCACCGGGACAGGGAGTTCTGGAAACACCATATATTTT	CASSFTGTGSSGNTIYF
15	medium-sized	TRBV5-1	NA	TRBJ1-4	TGCGCCAGCAGCTTGGATGGGGGGGCTAATGAAAAACTGTTTTTT	CASSLDGGANEKLFF
13	medium-sized	TRBV6-6	NA	TRBJ1-5	TGTGCCAGCAGTTATCACCCTAATCAGCCCCAGCATTTT	CASSYHPNQPQHF
14	large	TRBV6-1	TRBD1	TRBJ2-7	TGTGCCAGCAGTCGACAGGGGATAACCGTCGAGCAGTACTTC	CASSRQGITVEQYF
19	NA	TRBV27	TRBD2	TRBJ2-5	TGTGCCAGCAGTTTATTTTCGGGACTAGCGGGGCTGGTTGGAGAGACCCAGTACTTC	CASSLFSGLAGLVGETQYF
14	medium-sized	TRBV30	TRBD1	TRBJ2-2	TGTGCCTGGAGAGGACAGGGATGGGCCGGGGAGCTGTTTTTT	CAWRGQGWAGELFF
15	medium-sized	TRBV19	NA	TRBJ2-1	TGTGCCAGTAGTAGCCGGTCAGGGGCCTACAATGAGCAGTTCTTC	CASSSRSGAYNEQFF
15	medium-sized	TRBV11-1	NA	TRBJ1-2	TGTGCCAGCAGCTTAGGACAGACCCCAAGGGATGGCTACACCTTC	CASSLGQTPRDGYTF
15	medium-sized	TRBV12-3/TRBV12-4	NA	TRBJ2-2	TGTGCCAGCAGTTTCCTGACGGGGGCGGCCGGGGAGCTGTTTTTT	CASSFLTGAAGELFF
11	medium-sized	TRBV7-2	NA	TRBJ2-5	TGTGCCAGCAGCGACCAAGAGACCCAGTACTTC	CASSDQETQYF
12	NA	TRBV10-1	NA	TRBJ1-5	TGCGCGCCCCGACTCCCAAACGGAGCCCAGCATTTT	CAPRLPNGAQHF
17	few	TRBV9	NA	TRBJ2-1	TGTGCCAGCAGCGTAGGCCACAGGGTAGGCCTCTTTAATGAGCAGTTCTTC	CASSVGHRVGLFNEQFF
14	large	TRBV19	TRBD1	TRBJ2-1	TGTGCCAGTAGCAGGGACAGATTATACAATGAGCAGTTCTTC	CASSRDRLYNEQFF
17	medium-sized	TRBV15	TRBD2	TRBJ2-2	TGTGCCACCAGCAGATCTCCTAGCGGGAGGTTCACCGGGGAGCTGTTTTTT	CATSRSPSGRFTGELFF
15	medium-sized	TRBV20-1	TRBD2	TRBJ2-7	TGCAGTGCTAGAGATTCGCGGGGGGATTCCTACGAGCAGTACTTC	CSARDSRGDSYEQYF
15	medium-sized	TRBV28	TRBD1	TRBJ2-5	TGTGCCAGCAGTTTCCGGGACAGGGAACAAGAGACCCAGTACTTC	CASSFRDREQETQYF
17	NA	TRBV18	TRBD2	TRBJ2-2	TGTGCCACCTCACCACCGGGACTAGCCCAAGGCGGCGGGCAGCTGTTTTTT	CATSPPGLAQGGGQLFF
14	medium-sized	TRBV6-1	NA	TRBJ1-1	TGTGCCAGCAGTGTAAGGGGCGAGAAGACTGAAGCTTTCTTT	CASSVRGEKTEAFF
17	medium-sized	TRBV13	NA	TRBJ2-1	TGTGCCAGCAGCCCAACCTTAACTGAACTCTCCTACAATGAGCAGTTCTTC	CASSPTLTELSYNEQFF
17	medium-sized	TRBV7-9	NA	TRBJ1-5	TGTGCCAGCAGCTTTATTCAGGGGAATGCGGGCAATCAGCCCCAGCATTTT	CASSFIQGNAGNQPQHF
16	NA	TRBV13	NA	TRBJ2-1	TGTGCCAGCAGCCACCATGAGCCAGTACCCTACAATGAGCAGTTCTTC	CASSHHEPVPYNEQFF
15	NA	TRBV27	NA	TRBJ2-5	TGTGCAAGCAGTGCCGCCAGGGTGCGCCAAGAGGCCGAGTACTTC	CASSAARVRQEAEYF
15	NA	TRBV12-3/TRBV12-4	TRBD2	TRBJ2-2	TGTGCCAGCAGTTTTGCGGGGGGGGGGGCCGGGGAGCTGTTTTTT	CASSFAGGGAGELFF
14	medium-sized	TRBV9	NA	TRBJ1-6	TGTGCCAGCAGCGTAGGGGCAGGATCATCACCCCTCCACTTT	CASSVGAGSSPLHF
13	medium-sized	TRBV29-1	TRBD1	TRBJ2-7	TGCAGCGTTCTCACAGGGGGTTCAGGCGAGCAGTACTTC	CSVLTGGSGEQYF
15	medium-sized	TRBV12-3/TRBV12-4	TRBD2	TRBJ2-7	TGTGCCAGCAGCCTTAGCGGGAGGAACCCCTACGAGCAGTACTTC	CASSLSGRNPYEQYF
16	NA	TRBV7-9	NA	TRBJ2-3	TGTTCCAGCAGCTTAATGGCTAGCCCACAATGGGATACGCAGTATTTT	CSSSLMASPQWDTQYF
14	medium-sized	TRBV19	NA	TRBJ1-4	TGTGCCAGTAGTATGAGAGGAGATAATGAAAAACTGTTTTTT	CASSMRGDNEKLFF
15	medium-sized	TRBV12-3/TRBV12-4	NA	TRBJ2-2	TGTGCCAGCAGTCTGGGGCGGGCGAACACCGGGGAGCTGTTTTTT	CASSLGRANTGELFF
11	medium-sized	TRBV29-1	NA	TRBJ2-1	TGCAGCGGAGTACGGGGTGTGGAGCAGTTCTTC	CSGVRGVEQFF
15	medium-sized	TRBV27	NA	TRBJ1-1	TGTGCCAGCAGTTTATCCGTGTGGGGGAACACTGAAGCTTTCTTT	CASSLSVWGNTEAFF
12	medium-sized	TRBV11-1	NA	TRBJ2-7	TGTGCCAGCAGCCCTCTGGACGGTGAGCAGTACTTC	CASSPLDGEQYF
17	medium-sized	TRBV5-1	TRBD2	TRBJ2-3	TGCGCCAGCAGCCCGACTAGCGGGAGCCGTTTTACAGATACGCAGTATTTT	CASSPTSGSRFTDTQYF
14	medium-sized	TRBV19	NA	TRBJ2-1	TGTGCCAGTACCCCGCCAGGCTTGAGGAGTGAGCAGTTCTTC	CASTPPGLRSEQFF
15	medium-sized	TRBV5-5	NA	TRBJ2-7	TGTGCCAGCAGCGTTCTTGGCGGAAGCTCCTACGAGCAGTACTTC	CASSVLGGSSYEQYF
11	large	TRBV28	NA	TRBJ2-7	TGTGCCAGCAGTTTGGACCACGAGCAGTACTTC	CASSLDHEQYF
12	NA	TRBV12-3/TRBV12-4	NA	TRBJ1-2	TGTGCCAGCAGTTTAAGCGGGCATGGCTACACCTTC	CASSLSGHGYTF
13	NA	TRBV3-1	NA	TRBJ1-2	TGTGCCAGGAGCCAAGGGGGGATTTTTGGCTGCACCTTC	CARSQGGIFGCTF
14	few	TRBV11-2	NA	TRBJ2-2	TGTGCCAGCAGCTTAACAGGAGAAGCCGGGGAGCTGTTTTTT	CASSLTGEAGELFF
12	medium-sized	TRBV4-1	NA	TRBJ1-2	TGCGCCAGCAGCCAAGATGTCTATGGCTACACCTTC	CASSQDVYGYTF
14	medium-sized	TRBV19	TRBD2	TRBJ2-1	TGTGCCAGTAGTAGCGGGAGGATGAACAATGAGCAGTTCTTC	CASSSGRMNNEQFF